One and the same sample provided the 19 T cell receptor beta chains below, sequenced in a study of control samples from healthy donors and cancer patients. Clones were read by immunoSEQ multiplex PCR, and TCRdb kept only the in-frame ones, dropping some. The profile covers about 150,000 clones, with more than 85% appearing a single time and roughly 3.1% taken by the ten largest. The sequencing input was blood. These receptors all stem from a man aged 25-45 years in good health.

The chain recombines TRBV5-5 with TRBJ1-5; TRBD1 matches at 8 bases. Germline CDR1 SGHKS, CDR2 YYEKEE (reference sequence). The length of the CDR3 is 15 residues. The J segment lost 4 bases and the V segment lost 5 bases, leaving 8 bases of the junction unmatched. The CDR3 DNA follows: TGTGCCAGCAGAACGTGGGGACAGGCGAATCAGCCCCAGCATTTT. It codes for CASRTWGQANQPQHF.

The chain combines TRBV5-1 with TRBJ1-2; 7 bases are shared with TRBD1. CDR1 SGHRS and CDR2 YFSETQ come from the germline V gene. This CDR3 region has 14 residues. The J segment lost 4 bases and the V segment lost 0 bases, leaving 3 bases of the junction unmatched. The CDR3 here is CASSLDTGAYGYTF. Here the CDR3 DNA reads TGCGCCAGCAGCTTGGATACAGGGGCCTATGGCTACACCTTC. Complete variable domain (other parts from reference TRBV5-1 and TRBJ1-2): KAGVTQTPRYLIKTRGQQVTLSCSPISGHRSVSWYQQTPGQGLQFLFEYFSETQRNKGNFPGRFSGRQFSNSRSEMNVSTLELGDSALYLCASSLDTGAYGYTFGSGTRLTVV.

At least ten counts were recorded for this clone. The V gene is TRBV2, the J gene TRBJ2-1, with 7 nucleotides matching TRBD2. This CDR3 contains 13 residues. The V segment lost 2 bases and the J segment 10 bases; nucleotides outside the gene matches: 5. From germline, CDR1 is SNHLY and CDR2 FYNNEI. The CDR3 protein is CASSERGVDEQFF. The CDR3, as DNA: TGTGCCAGCAGTGAACGGGGGGTAGACGAGCAGTTCTTC.

The rearrangement links TRBV5-4 to TRBJ2-6; 7 bases agree with TRBD1. The V gene end was trimmed by 5 bases and the J gene end by 0 bases; junction bases not matched to a gene: 5. Germline CDR1 SGHNT, CDR2 YYREEE (reference sequence). This CDR3 has 16 amino acids. CDR3 in amino acids: CASSQDRSSGANVLTF. The CDR3 coding sequence is TGTGCCAGCAGTCAGGACAGGTCCTCTGGGGCCAACGTCCTGACTTTC.

In this sample, this clone turned up once. CDR3 nucleotide sequence: TGTGCCAGCAGCCAAGATCTCGCCGGGGAGCTGTTTTTT. Protein product: CASSQDLAGELFF. The rearrangement links TRBV14 to TRBJ2-2; D gene unclear. V was trimmed by 0 bases and J by 6 bases, leaving 5 bases between them. Looked up from germline, CDR1 is SGHDN and CDR2 is FVKESK. The CDR3 contains 13 residues.

The V and J genes are TRBV6-5 and TRBJ1-2; the match to TRBD1 covers 8 bases. The CDR3 covers 11 residues. V lost 6 bases and J lost 7; bases outside the gene matches: 1. Germline V gene sequence: CDR1 MNHEY, CDR2 SVGAGI. CDR3 sequence reads: CASSRGLGYTF. The DNA of the CDR3 is TGTGCCAGCAGCAGGGGGCTTGGCTACACCTTC.

This sequence joins TRBV27 and TRBJ1-3, with a possible D match to TRBD1 (5 bases). The germline V gene has CDR1 MNHEY and CDR2 SMNVEV (reference sequence). This CDR3 has 14 residues. V lost 6 bases and J lost 4, with 13 bases in between. The CDR3 reads CASRRGSWGNTIYF. Written as DNA, the CDR3 is TGTGCCAGCAGGAGGGGTTCGTGGGGAAACACCATATATTTT.

This clone was observed once. The chain uses TRBV15 and TRBJ2-2, with a tentative D call TRBD1 (6 bases). The V end was cut by 4 bases, the J end by 7 bases, with 13 bases between. The CDR3 runs 14 residues. Germline assignment: CDR1 LNHNV and CDR2 YYDKDF (reference sequence). The CDR3, as DNA: TGTGCCACCAGCACCCCAAGAGGGGGCGGGGAGCTGTTTTTT. Translating it yields CATSTPRGGGELFF. The whole variable domain, filled in from reference TRBV15 and TRBJ2-2, reads DAMVIQNPRYQVTQFGKPVTLSCSQTLNHNVMYWYQQKSSQAPKLLFHYYDKDFNNEADTPDNFQSRRPNTSFCFLDIRSPGLGDTAMYLCATSTPRGGGELFFGEGSRLTVL.

The gene calls are TRBV11-1 and TRBJ2-7; D is undetermined. Trimming pared 5 bases from V and 2 bases from J, leaving 13 bases between. The germline V gene encodes CDR1 SGHAT and CDR2 FQDESV (reference sequence). The CDR3 is 14 residues long. CDR3: CASSRSASPYEQYF. In DNA, the CDR3 is TGTGCCAGCAGCCGATCAGCTTCCCCCTACGAGCAGTACTTC.

This chain connects TRBV3-1 (or the pseudogene TRBV3-2) to TRBJ1-1; TRBD1 agrees at 7 bases. V shed 2 bases and J 1 base; nucleotides not matched to a gene: 1. The CDR3 has 14 residues. CDR1 is LGHDT, CDR2 YNNKEL, per germline (reference sequence). The CDR3 is CASSQRQGNTEAFF. CDR3 nucleotide sequence: TGTGCCAGCAGCCAACGACAGGGGAACACTGAAGCTTTCTTT.

The chain couples TRBV4-1 to TRBJ1-1, with 10 nucleotides matching TRBD1. Unmatched junction bases numbered 9, after V lost 5 bases and J lost 0 bases. The CDR3 extends over 17 amino acids. Germline loops: CDR1 MGHRA, CDR2 YSYEKL. The CDR3: CASSRQGAPQMNTEAFF. The CDR3 bases are TGCGCCAGCAGCAGACAGGGGGCTCCTCAAATGAACACTGAAGCTTTCTTT.

The rearrangement links TRBV5-6 to TRBJ1-4, with D possibly matching TRBD1 (6 bases). Germline V gene data show CDR1 as SGHDT and CDR2 as YYEEEE. This CDR3 has 14 residues. Trimming took 4 bases from V and 4 from J, leaving 11 bases between them. The CDR3 protein is CASSRRGGNEKLFF. The CDR3, as DNA: TGTGCCAGCAGCCGCAGGGGTGGTAATGAAAAACTGTTTTTT. The full variable domain, with the rest looked up from reference TRBV5-6 and TRBJ1-4, is DAGVTQSPTHLIKTRGQQVTLRCSPKSGHDTVSWYQQALGQGPQFIFQYYEEEERQRGNFPDRFSGHQFPNYSSELNVNALLLGDSALYLCASSRRGGNEKLFFGSGTQLSVL.

The chain recombines TRBV7-2 with TRBJ1-5; no firm D call. V shed 4 bases and J shed 1 base, with 11 bases lying between them. Germline CDR1 and CDR2: SGHTA and FQGNSA. This CDR3 is 15 amino acids long. CDR3 residues: CASSSVPGSNQPQHF. DNA for the CDR3: TGTGCCAGCAGCTCAGTACCGGGAAGCAATCAGCCCCAGCATTTT.

This chain connects TRBV10-3 to TRBJ2-5, with TRBD2 identical over 7 bases. This CDR3 region has 16 residues. Germline V gives CDR1 ENHRY, CDR2 SYGVKD. Germline trimming cut 2 bases from V and 1 base from J; bases unmatched to any gene: 7. CDR3 in amino acids: CAISEGWTRGQETQYF. CDR3 DNA sequence: TGTGCCATCAGTGAGGGGTGGACTAGAGGCCAAGAGACCCAGTACTTC.

This chain uses TRBV4-1 with TRBJ2-3, with a possible D match to TRBD2 (5 bases). Germline V gives CDR1 MGHRA, CDR2 YSYEKL. V lost 1 base, J lost 7 bases, and 15 bases lay in between. CDR3 length equals 15 residues. CDR3 sequence reads: CASSQGGELANTQYF. The CDR3 region has the DNA TGCGCCAGCAGCCAAGGGGGAGAATTGGCAAATACGCAGTATTTT.

This chain joins TRBV27 and TRBJ2-1; perhaps TRBD2 as D (6 bases). The length of the CDR3 is 12 residues. Trimming removed 2 bases from V and 7 bases from J, with 6 bases in between. CDR1 MNHEY and CDR2 SMNVEV come from the germline V gene (reference sequence). CDR3 sequence reads: CASSLRGNEQFF. The DNA of the CDR3 is TGTGCCAGCAGTTTACGGGGGAATGAGCAGTTCTTC.

V is TRBV25-1 and J is TRBJ2-2; perhaps TRBD1 as D (5 bases). The CDR3 loop spans 15 amino acids. From germline, CDR1 is MGHDK and CDR2 SYGVNS. V lost 5 bases, J lost 2 bases, and 12 bases lay in between. CDR3 region: CASSPQGGNTGELFF. The CDR3 coding sequence is TGTGCCAGCAGTCCGCAGGGTGGAAACACCGGGGAGCTGTTTTTT.

The chain is built from TRBV29-1 and TRBJ1-1; possibly TRBD1 for D (6 bases). Trimming cost V 4 bases and J 3 bases, with 12 bases left between them. This CDR3 region has 13 residues. The germline CDR1 and CDR2 sequences are SQVTM and ANQGSEA. This CDR3 is CSVAGAGDTEAFF. CDR3 in DNA: TGCAGCGTTGCAGGGGCGGGGGACACTGAAGCTTTCTTT.

The chain carries TRBV5-1 and TRBJ2-7, with no clear D. V was clipped by 0 bases and J by 6 bases, with 4 bases between them. The CDR3 extends over 11 amino acids. CDR1 is SGHRS and CDR2 is YFSETQ in the germline V gene. The CDR3, as DNA: TGCGCCAGCAGCTTGGCTGGCGAGCAGTACTTC. This translates into CASSLAGEQYF.